The T cell receptor (beta chain) described here comes from a study of siplizumab effects on memory and regulatory T cells. CDR3 size: 15 residues. The germline gives CDR1 MNHNS, CDR2 SASEGT. Deletions cut 6 bases from V and 3 bases from J, with 18 bases between. Repertoires were generated with immunoSEQ multiplex PCR, while TCRdb's copy carries only in-frame clones and drops some. The sample lists approximately 100,000 clones; about 91% were seen once. The rearrangement joins TRBV6-1 to TRBJ2-7; D not resolved. The sequencing sample was made of Tregs sorted from blood. The origin of this receptor is a human donor in good health. The CDR3 protein is CASSQGLIGRYEQYF. As DNA, the CDR3 is TGTGCCAGCAGCCAAGGGTTAATAGGTCGCTACGAGCAGTACTTC.